A selection of T cell receptor beta chains follows, all from one sample in a study of blood T cell repertoires in COVID-19. Sequencing used immunoSEQ multiplex PCR; TCRdb keeps in-frame clones, though not all of them. This repertoire shows about 200,000 clones, 82% found once; its top ten account for less than 5.5%. The sequencing input was PBMCs or T cells enriched from blood (not recorded which). These receptors were obtained from a woman aged 55 to 70 with acute COVID-19. Each CDR3 is given with its conserved first and last residue. Each record gives: CDR3 protein, J gene, V gene.

CASSVTSTNYGYTF,TRBJ1-2,TRBV9
CASSSGQGWADTQYF,TRBJ2-3,TRBV27
CAITIQGLDTEAFF,TRBJ1-1,TRBV10-3
CATSTRDYSNEQFF,TRBJ2-1,TRBV15
CASSKDTLRYEQYF,TRBJ2-7,TRBV14
CASSDAGQGADTQYF,TRBJ2-3,TRBV6-1
CASSPPTVSYEQYF,TRBJ2-7,TRBV7-9
CASSYIQWTGNTIYF,TRBJ1-3,TRBV6-6
CASSPRVNYGYTF,TRBJ1-2,TRBV14
CASSPGQGGDYGYTF,TRBJ1-2,TRBV9
CASSDEGSSPLHF,TRBJ1-6,TRBV10-2
CASRSVRRSFSPLHF,TRBJ1-6,TRBV6-5
CASLRREGANYGYTF,TRBJ1-2,TRBV19
CASTRLYPDQGEQFF,TRBJ2-1,TRBV6-5
CASSPSGTWNTQYF,TRBJ2-3,TRBV11-2
CASSLTSGAYNEQFF,TRBJ2-1,TRBV28
CATSPGRGEKLFF,TRBJ1-4,TRBV15
CASSSGGVSAGYTF,TRBJ1-2,TRBV6-5
CASSSRTSGVDEQFF,TRBJ2-1,TRBV3-1/TRBV3-2
CASSPVTGETQYF,TRBJ2-5,TRBV2
CASGTPYQETQYF,TRBJ2-5,TRBV19
CASSLDLVATYGYTF,TRBJ1-2,TRBV7-8
CASKTSRGGEQYF,TRBJ2-7,TRBV6-5
CASSQKGAGEDYGYTF,TRBJ1-2,TRBV16
CSVQQGLNTEAFF,TRBJ1-1,TRBV29-1
CASSPSWKDDKDTQYF,TRBJ2-3,TRBV3-1/TRBV3-2
CASSSSQGAFGEAFF,TRBJ1-1,TRBV7-2
CASSVGQAQETQYF,TRBJ2-5,TRBV9
CSVRRGSGQPQHF,TRBJ1-5,TRBV29-1
CASSVGVSYTDTQYF,TRBJ2-3,TRBV9
CASSERTDPSYEQYF,TRBJ2-7,TRBV9
CASSSLGGRGGVNTEAFF,TRBJ1-1,TRBV7-9
CASSDTGGTTEAFF,TRBJ1-1,TRBV5-1
CASSLSLPGANVLTF,TRBJ2-6,TRBV7-9
CASRSDGGLGFF,TRBJ1-4,TRBV25-1
CAWSVLTGNGYTF,TRBJ1-2,TRBV30
CASSPGQRTEAFF,TRBJ1-1,TRBV6-2/TRBV6-3
CASSPWTGDTGELFF,TRBJ2-2,TRBV4-2
CAISGLADSSYNEQFF,TRBJ2-1,TRBV10-3
CASRSKYGLAGDQETQYF,TRBJ2-5,TRBV7-2
CASSIALAGATDTQYF,TRBJ2-3,TRBV7-9
CASDEGGLNEKLFF,TRBJ1-4,TRBV6-5
CASSPRGRIPADTQYF,TRBJ2-3,TRBV28